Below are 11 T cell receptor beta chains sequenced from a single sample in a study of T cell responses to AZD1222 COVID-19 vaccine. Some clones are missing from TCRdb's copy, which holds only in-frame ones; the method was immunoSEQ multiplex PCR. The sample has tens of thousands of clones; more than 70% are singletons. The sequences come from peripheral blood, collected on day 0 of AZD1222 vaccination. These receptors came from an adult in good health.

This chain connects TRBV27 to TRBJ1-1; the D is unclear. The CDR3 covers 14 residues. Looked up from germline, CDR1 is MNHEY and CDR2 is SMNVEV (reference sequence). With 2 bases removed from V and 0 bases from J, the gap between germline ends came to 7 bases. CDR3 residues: CASSLAYLNTEAFF. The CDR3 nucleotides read TGTGCCAGCAGTTTAGCCTATTTGAACACTGAAGCTTTCTTT.

In DNA, the CDR3 is TGTGCCACCACTGTACACGGAACCTCGAACACTGAAGCTTTCTTT. It encodes CATTVHGTSNTEAFF. The rearrangement joins TRBV24-1 to TRBJ1-1; D remains ambiguous. The length of the CDR3 is 15 residues. CDR1 is KGHDR, CDR2 SFDVKD, per germline. Trimming left V 8 bases short and J 1 base short, with 16 bases between.

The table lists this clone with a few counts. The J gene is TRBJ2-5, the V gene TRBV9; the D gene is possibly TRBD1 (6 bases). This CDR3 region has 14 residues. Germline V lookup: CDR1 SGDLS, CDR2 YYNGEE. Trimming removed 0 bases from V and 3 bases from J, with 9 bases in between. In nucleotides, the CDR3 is TGTGCCAGCAGCGTAGGGACAGTTAAAGAGACCCAGTACTTC. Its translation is CASSVGTVKETQYF.

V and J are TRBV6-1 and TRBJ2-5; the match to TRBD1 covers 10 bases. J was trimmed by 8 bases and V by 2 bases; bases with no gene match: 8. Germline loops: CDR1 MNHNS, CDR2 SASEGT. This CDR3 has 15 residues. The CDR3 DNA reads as TGTGCCAGCAGTGAAAGGGACAGGGGAAAAGGAACCCAGTACTTC. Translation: CASSERDRGKGTQYF.

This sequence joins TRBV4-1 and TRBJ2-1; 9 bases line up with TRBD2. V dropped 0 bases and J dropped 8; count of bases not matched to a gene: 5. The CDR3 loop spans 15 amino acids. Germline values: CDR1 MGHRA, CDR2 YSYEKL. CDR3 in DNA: TGCGCCAGCAGCCAAGATCGACTAGCGGTCTATGAGCAGTTCTTC. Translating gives CASSQDRLAVYEQFF.

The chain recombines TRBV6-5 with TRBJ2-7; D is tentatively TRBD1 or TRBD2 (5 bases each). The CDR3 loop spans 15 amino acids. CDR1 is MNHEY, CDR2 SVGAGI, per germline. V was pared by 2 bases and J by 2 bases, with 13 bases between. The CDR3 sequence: CASSYRPGSTYEQYF. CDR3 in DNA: TGTGCCAGCAGTTACCGTCCAGGGAGCACCTACGAGCAGTACTTC.

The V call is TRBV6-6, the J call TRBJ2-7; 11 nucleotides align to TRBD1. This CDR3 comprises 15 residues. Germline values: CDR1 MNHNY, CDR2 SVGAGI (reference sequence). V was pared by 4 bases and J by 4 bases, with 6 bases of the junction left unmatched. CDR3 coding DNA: TGTGCCAGCAGTTCCCCGGACAGGGGGCGTTACGAGCAGTACTTC. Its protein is CASSSPDRGRYEQYF.

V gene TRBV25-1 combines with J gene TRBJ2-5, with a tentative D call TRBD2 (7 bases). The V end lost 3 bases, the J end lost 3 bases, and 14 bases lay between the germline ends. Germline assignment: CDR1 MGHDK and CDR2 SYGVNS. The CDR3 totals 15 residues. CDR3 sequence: CASSDPLGGEETQYF. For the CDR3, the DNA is TGTGCCAGCAGTGATCCTTTAGGGGGGGAAGAGACCCAGTACTTC.

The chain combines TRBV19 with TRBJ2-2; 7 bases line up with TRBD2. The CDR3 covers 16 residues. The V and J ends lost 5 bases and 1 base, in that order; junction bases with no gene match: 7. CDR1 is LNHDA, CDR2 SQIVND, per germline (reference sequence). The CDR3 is CASSLEGRGNTGELFF. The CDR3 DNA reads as TGTGCCAGTAGTCTCGAGGGGAGGGGGAACACCGGGGAGCTGTTTTTT.

CDR3 region: CASRPEDRTYNEQFF. Written as DNA, the CDR3 is TGCGCCAGCAGGCCGGAGGACAGGACCTACAATGAGCAGTTCTTC. V is TRBV5-1 and J is TRBJ2-1; 7 bases map to TRBD1. CDR1 is SGHRS and CDR2 is YFSETQ in the germline V gene. The CDR3 loop spans 15 amino acids. V lost 5 bases, J lost 2 bases, and 7 bases stayed unmatched.

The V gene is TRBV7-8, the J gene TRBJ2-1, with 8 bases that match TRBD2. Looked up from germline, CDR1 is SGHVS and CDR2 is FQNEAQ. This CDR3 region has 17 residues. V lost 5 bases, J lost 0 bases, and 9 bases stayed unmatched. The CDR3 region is CASSPQAGGNSYNEQFF. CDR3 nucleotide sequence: TGTGCCAGCAGCCCCCAGGCGGGGGGAAACTCCTACAATGAGCAGTTCTTC.